Described below is a single TCR beta chain sequence and its context. Its antigen is currently not known. Base qualities are not provided; no much larger clone lies one nucleotide away. The data originate from a study of T cell responses to AZD1222 COVID-19 vaccine (dated by TCRdb to 2020 to 2022). Study-wide context: A total of about 240 trial participants underwent TCR sequencing, of whom about 210 received two doses of AZD1222 and some 26 received two doses of the MenACWY control vaccine. Enrollment into the trials was organized by age into subgroups of 18-55, 56-69 and 70-plus years, and those subgroups contained approximately 150, 30 and 60 TCR-sequenced participants, respectively. Overall results and qualifications from the work: Because no day 14 peak-response samples were available, the repertoires could be characterized only after the peak T cell response. The 56-69-year group was small, and its depth increase did not reach significance, likely because of low power. Epitopes outside the regions mutated in the B.1.351 and B.1.1.7 variants were reportedly recognized by nearly half of the unique spike-specific TCRs. Spike-specific TCR breadth and depth rose significantly after two AZD1222 doses compared with day 0 and with MenACWY recipients. Participants were mostly white British, with more females than males. The authors suggested clonal diversity may have been underestimated. CD4 TCRs associated with the vaccine covered the entire spike protein, and the dominant responses were in regions 160-218 and 743-854. Conclusions about previously exposed vaccinees are limited, since just a handful of AZD1222 recipients were seropositive for SARS-CoV-2 at baseline.

The sample's time point label, decoded: about 28 days (+/-7) after the second vaccine dose. Because spike-specific TCR depth and breadth did not differ between the two schedules, AZD1222 recipients who got a second dose at roughly 4 weeks were pooled with those who got a second dose at roughly 12 weeks. The vaccinee samples were drawn from two UK trials, COV001 and COV002, one of which was a single-blind randomized controlled phase 2/3 trial testing AZD1222 (ChAdOx1 nCoV-19) in healthy adults. Trial participant PBMC samples were collected at day 0 and day 28 after the second dose for TCRbeta chain sequencing. The CDR3 regions of human TCRbeta chains were analyzed by immunosequencing. The paper's processing steps were these. Repertoire TCRs were checked for matches against a reference library of SARS-CoV-2-specific TCRs that had been generated using the MIRA antigen-specificity platform. Breadth meant the fraction of unique TCRs that were SARS-CoV-2-associated, whereas depth meant the fraction of total T cells that were SARS-CoV-2-associated. Using the MIRA data, each spike-specific TCR was mapped to the spike region that the TCR reacts to and placed in a CD4 or CD8 class. Log10-transformed breadth and depth values were compared by one-way ANOVA with Sidak's multiple comparisons tests. In its TCRdb copy, this immuneACCESS table keeps in-frame sequences only and misses some clones. Where compared with another copy, unresolved V genes explain less than half of these, and the others have no known cause. V and J calls plus clone size are reproduced from that table; the DNA served to infer D and trimming. The sample table contains about 67,000 clones; only one count was recorded for 83% of them. Roughly 6.5% of the sample goes to the ten largest clones.

The CDR3 holds 16 amino acids from the cysteine to the phenylalanine. Just the 48-base CDR3 DNA is kept, in frame starting at base 1. Ends trimmed: V by 7 bases, J by 6 bases; bases unmatched to a gene: 16. CDR1 and CDR2 (MDHEN, SYDVKM) derive from the germline V gene. Recombination connected TRBV28 to TRBJ2-7, with 9 bases matching TRBD1. This receptor was obtained from an adult who received the AZD1222 COVID-19 vaccine. The specimen comprised peripheral blood, sampled 28 days after the second AZD1222 dose. Read as DNA, the sequence is TGTGCCAGCATTCTGACGGGAAGGACAGGGGCGGCCGAGCAGTACTTC. This translates into CASILTGRTGAAEQYF.